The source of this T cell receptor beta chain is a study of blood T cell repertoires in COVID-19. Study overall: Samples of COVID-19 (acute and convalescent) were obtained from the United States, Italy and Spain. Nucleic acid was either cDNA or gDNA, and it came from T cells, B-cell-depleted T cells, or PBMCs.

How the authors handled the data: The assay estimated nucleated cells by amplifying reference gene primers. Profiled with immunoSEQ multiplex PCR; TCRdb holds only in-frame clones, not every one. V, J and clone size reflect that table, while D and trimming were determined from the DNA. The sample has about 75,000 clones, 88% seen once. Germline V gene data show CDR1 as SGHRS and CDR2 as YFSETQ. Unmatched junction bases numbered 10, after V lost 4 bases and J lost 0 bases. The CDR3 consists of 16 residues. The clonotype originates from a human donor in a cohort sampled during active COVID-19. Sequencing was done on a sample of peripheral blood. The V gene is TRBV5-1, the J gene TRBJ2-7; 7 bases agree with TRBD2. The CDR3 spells CASSPFGGGSSYEQYF. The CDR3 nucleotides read TGCGCCAGCAGCCCATTCGGGGGAGGGAGCTCCTACGAGCAGTACTTC.